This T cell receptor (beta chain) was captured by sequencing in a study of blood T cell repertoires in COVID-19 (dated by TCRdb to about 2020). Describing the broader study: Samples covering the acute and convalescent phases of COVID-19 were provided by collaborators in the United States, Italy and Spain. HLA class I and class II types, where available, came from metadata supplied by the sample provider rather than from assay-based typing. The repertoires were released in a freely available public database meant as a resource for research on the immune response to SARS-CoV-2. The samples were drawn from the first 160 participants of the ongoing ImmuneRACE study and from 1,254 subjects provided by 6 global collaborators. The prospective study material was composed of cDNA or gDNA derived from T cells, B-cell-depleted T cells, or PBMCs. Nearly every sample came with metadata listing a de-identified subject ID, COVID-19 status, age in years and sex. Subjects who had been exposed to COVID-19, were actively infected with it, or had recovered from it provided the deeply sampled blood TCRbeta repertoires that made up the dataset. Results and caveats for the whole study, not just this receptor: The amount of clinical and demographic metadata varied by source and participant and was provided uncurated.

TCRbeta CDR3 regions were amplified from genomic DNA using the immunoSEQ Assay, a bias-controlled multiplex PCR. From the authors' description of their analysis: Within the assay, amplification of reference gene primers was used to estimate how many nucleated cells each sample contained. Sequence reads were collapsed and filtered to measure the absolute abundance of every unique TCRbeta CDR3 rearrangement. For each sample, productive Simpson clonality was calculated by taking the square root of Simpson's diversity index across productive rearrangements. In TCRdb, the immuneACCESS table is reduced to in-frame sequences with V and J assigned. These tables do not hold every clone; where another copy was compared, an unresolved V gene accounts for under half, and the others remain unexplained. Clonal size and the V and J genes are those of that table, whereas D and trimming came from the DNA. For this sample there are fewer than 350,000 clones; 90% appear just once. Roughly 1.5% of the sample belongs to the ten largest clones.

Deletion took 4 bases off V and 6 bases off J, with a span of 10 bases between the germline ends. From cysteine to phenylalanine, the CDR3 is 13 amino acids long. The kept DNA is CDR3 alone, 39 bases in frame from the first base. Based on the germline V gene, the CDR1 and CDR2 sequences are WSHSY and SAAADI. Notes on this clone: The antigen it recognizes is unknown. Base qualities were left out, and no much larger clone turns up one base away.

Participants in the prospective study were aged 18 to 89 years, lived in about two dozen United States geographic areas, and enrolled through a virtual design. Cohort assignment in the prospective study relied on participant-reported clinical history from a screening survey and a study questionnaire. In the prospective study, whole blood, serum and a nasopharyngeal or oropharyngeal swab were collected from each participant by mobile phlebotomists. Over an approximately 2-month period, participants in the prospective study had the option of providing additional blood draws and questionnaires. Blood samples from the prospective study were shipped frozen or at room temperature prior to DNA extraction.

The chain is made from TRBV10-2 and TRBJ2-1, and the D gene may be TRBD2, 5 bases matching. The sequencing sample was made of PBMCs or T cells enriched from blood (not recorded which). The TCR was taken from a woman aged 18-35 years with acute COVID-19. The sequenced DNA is TGCGCCAGCAGTGGCCGGACTGGCAATGAGCAGTTCTTC. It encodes CASSGRTGNEQFF.